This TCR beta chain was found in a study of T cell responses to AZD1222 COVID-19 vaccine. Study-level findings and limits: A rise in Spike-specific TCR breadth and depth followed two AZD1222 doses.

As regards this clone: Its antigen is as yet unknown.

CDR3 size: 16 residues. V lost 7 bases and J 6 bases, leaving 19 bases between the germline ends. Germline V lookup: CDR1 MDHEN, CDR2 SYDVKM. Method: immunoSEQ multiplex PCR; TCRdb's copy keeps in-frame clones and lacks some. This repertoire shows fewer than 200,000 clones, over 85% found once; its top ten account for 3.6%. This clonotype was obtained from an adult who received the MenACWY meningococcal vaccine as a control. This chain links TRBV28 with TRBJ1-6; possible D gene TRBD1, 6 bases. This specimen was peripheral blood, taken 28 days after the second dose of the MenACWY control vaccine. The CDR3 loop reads CASTSWEGVGNSPLHF. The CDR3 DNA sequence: TGTGCCAGCACCTCCTGGGAGGGGGTAGGTAATTCACCCCTCCACTTT.